The T cell receptor (beta chain) under discussion was sequenced for a study of T cell responses to AZD1222 COVID-19 vaccine (dated by TCRdb to about 2021). Regarding the complete study: AZD1222 recipients whose second dose came at about 4 weeks and those whose second dose came at about 12 weeks were combined into one group, since spike-specific TCR depth and breadth did not differ between the two schedules. Trial participants were enrolled into age subgroups of 18-55, 56-69 and 70-plus years, which contained roughly 150, 30 and 60 TCR-sequenced participants, respectively. A total of 233 trial participants underwent TCR sequencing, of whom under 220 had received two doses of AZD1222 and some 25 had received two doses of the MenACWY control vaccine. Points the paper makes about the study in general: The vaccine-associated CD4 TCRs covered the entire spike protein, and the dominant responses fell in regions 160-218 and 743-854. Most participants were white British and females outnumbered males, and the authors suggested that clonal diversity may have been underestimated. The 56-69-year group was small, and its depth increase did not reach significance, likely because of low power. After two AZD1222 doses, spike-specific TCR breadth and depth were significantly higher than at day 0 and than in MenACWY recipients. Nearly half of unique spike-specific TCRs reportedly recognized epitopes outside regions mutated in the B.1.351 and B.1.1.7 variants. Only six AZD1222 recipients were SARS-CoV-2 seropositive at baseline, limiting conclusions about previously exposed vaccinees. Because no day 14 peak-response samples were available, the repertoires could be characterized only after the peak T cell response.

About this clone itself: Its antigen has not been determined. No base quality information exists; no much larger clone differs at one position.

The CDR3 regions of human TCRbeta chains were analyzed by immunosequencing. Concerning the study's data processing: TCRs in the repertoires were compared against a reference library of SARS-CoV-2-specific TCRs that had been generated with the MIRA antigen-specificity platform. Breadth meant the fraction of unique TCRs that were SARS-CoV-2-associated, whereas depth meant the fraction of total T cells that were SARS-CoV-2-associated. Using the MIRA data, every spike-specific TCR was mapped to the spike region that the TCR reacted to and assigned to either a CD4 or a CD8 class. Log10-transformed breadth and depth values were compared by one-way ANOVA with Sidak's multiple comparisons tests. The immuneACCESS repertoire file appears here via TCRdb, limited to in-frame rearrangements. These files lack a portion of the clones; in checked studies, under half of the deficit traces to unresolved V genes, and the cause of the others is not known. The DNA gave D and trimming, while V, J and clone size come from that table. For this sample the table gives about 150,000 clones, of which roughly 87% were detected only once. Of the sample, 2.6% is held by the ten largest clones.

Spanning cysteine to phenylalanine, the CDR3 consists of 15 amino acids. Of the read, only the CDR3 DNA is kept; its 45 bases are in frame from base 1. From the germline V gene, CDR1 is SGDLS and CDR2 is YYNGEE. At the junction V is shortened by 7 bases and J by 0 bases; bases outside the gene matches: 10. The time point label of this sample denotes: baseline before first vaccination. Vaccinee samples were obtained from the UK trials COV001 and COV002, which included a single-blind randomized controlled phase 2/3 trial of AZD1222 (ChAdOx1 nCoV-19) in healthy adults. For TCRbeta chain sequencing, PBMC samples were collected from trial participants at day 0 and at day 28 after the second dose.

The source material was peripheral blood, sampled on day 0 of AZD1222 vaccination. This TCR came from an adult in good health. The V and J segments used are TRBV9 and TRBJ2-7; the central 7 bases match TRBD2. The DNA sequence reads TGTGCCAGCTTTAAGTGGCGGGAGTGCTCCTACGAGCAGTACTTC. It translates to CASFKWRECSYEQYF.